The T cell receptor beta chain under discussion was sequenced for a study of T-cell reconstitution after alpha-beta-depleted transplantation in children. For TCRbeta, the library was prepared with unique molecular identifiers. One entry per CDR3 protein results from TCRdb running MiXCR on the PCR reads. The profile covers roughly 170,000 distinct CDR3 sequences, with approximately 7% appearing a single time and 3% taken by the ten largest. This clonotype was detected many times. This CDR3 comprises 15 residues. Looked up from germline, CDR1 is LGHNA and CDR2 is YSLEER. The V end was cut by 1 base, the J end by 8 bases, with 15 bases between.

The specimen was PBMCs from the stem cell graft donor, collected from the stem cell graft. V is TRBV4-3 and J is TRBJ2-1, with D maybe TRBD1 (6 bases). This sequence originates from a human donor who donated a stem cell graft to a child with Wiskott-Aldrich syndrome. Here the CDR3 reads CASSQAGTLADEQFF. The CDR3 region has the DNA TGCGCCAGCAGCCAAGCCGGGACACTCGCCGATGAGCAGTTCTTC.